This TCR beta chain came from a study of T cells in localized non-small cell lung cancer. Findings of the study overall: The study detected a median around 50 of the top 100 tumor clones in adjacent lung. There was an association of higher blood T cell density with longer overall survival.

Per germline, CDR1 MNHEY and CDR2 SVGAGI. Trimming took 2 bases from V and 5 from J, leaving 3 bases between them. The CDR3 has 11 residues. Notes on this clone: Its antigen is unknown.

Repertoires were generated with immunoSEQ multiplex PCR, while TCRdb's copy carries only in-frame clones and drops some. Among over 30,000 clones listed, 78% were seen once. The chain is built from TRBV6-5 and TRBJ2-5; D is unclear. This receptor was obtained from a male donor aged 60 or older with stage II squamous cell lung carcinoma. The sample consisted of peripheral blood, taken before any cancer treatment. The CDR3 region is CASSYRETQYF. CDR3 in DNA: TGTGCCAGCAGTTACAGGGAGACCCAGTACTTC.